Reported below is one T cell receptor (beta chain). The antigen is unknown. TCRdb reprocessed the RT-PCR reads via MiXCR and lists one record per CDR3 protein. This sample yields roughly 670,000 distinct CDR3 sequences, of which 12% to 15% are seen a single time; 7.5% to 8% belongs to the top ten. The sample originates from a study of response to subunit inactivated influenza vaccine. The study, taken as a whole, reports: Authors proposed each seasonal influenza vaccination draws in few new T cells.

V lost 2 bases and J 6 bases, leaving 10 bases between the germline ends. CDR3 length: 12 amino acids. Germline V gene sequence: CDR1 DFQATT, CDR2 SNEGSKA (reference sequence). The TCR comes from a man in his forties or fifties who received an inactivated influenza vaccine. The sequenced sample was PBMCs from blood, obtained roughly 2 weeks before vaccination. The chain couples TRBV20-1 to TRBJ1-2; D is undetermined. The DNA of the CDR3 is TGCAGTGCTAGATTGGCCTTGGATGGCTACACCTTC. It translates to CSARLALDGYTF.